These 16 T cell receptor beta chains share one sample of origin, sequenced in a study of blood T cell repertoires in COVID-19. This table comes from immunoSEQ multiplex PCR, and its TCRdb copy is limited to in-frame clones, with some not included. This sample has about 290,000 clones, with about nine tenths found just once. The sample taken for sequencing was PBMCs or T cells enriched from blood (not recorded which). The source of these receptors is a woman aged 40 to 50 who had recovered from COVID-19.

This chain uses TRBV7-8 with TRBJ2-7, with 7 bases that match TRBD1. This CDR3 contains 13 residues. V gave up 5 bases and J gave up 4 bases; unmatched junction bases: 5. Germline loops: CDR1 SGHVS, CDR2 FQNEAQ. The CDR3 loop reads CASSRQTGYEQYF. DNA of the CDR3: TGTGCCAGCAGCCGCCAGACAGGGTACGAGCAGTACTTC.

Note on this clone: Other DNA sequences from this sample encode an identical CDR3 as well. V is TRBV5-1 and J is TRBJ2-7; 7 nucleotides match TRBD1. The junction had 5 bases not matched to a gene; V was cut back by 4 bases and J by 4 bases. Germline CDR1 is SGHRS and CDR2 is YFSETQ. This CDR3 has 13 amino acids. In nucleotides, the CDR3 is TGCGCCAGCAGCCTGGGGACAGATTACGAGCAGTACTTC. Translating it yields CASSLGTDYEQYF.

The chain recombines TRBV21-1 with TRBJ1-2; TRBD1 is the table's D call, not checked against the DNA. TRBV21-1 is a pseudogene locus. The length of the CDR3 is 15 residues. The CDR3 coding sequence is TGTGCTACAGGGGAGGGACAGGGAAAGCGCTATGGCTACACCTTC. As protein: CATGEGQGKRYGYTF.

Only one count was recorded for this clone. V is TRBV9 and J is TRBJ1-3; 7 bases align to TRBD1. In germline, CDR1 is SGDLS, CDR2 YYNGEE. The CDR3 loop spans 15 amino acids. Losses at the gene ends were 4 bases for V and 4 bases for J; bases not matched to a gene: 8. Written as DNA, the CDR3 is TGTGCCAGCAGCCAACGCGACAGGGACGGAAACACCATATATTTT. This codes for CASSQRDRDGNTIYF.

V usage is TRBV5-6 and J usage is TRBJ2-5; 8 bases are shared with TRBD1. CDR3 length: 14 amino acids. Trimming cost V 4 bases and J 5 bases; bases outside gene matches: 7. From germline, CDR1 is SGHDT and CDR2 YYEEEE. Written as DNA, the CDR3 is TGTGCCAGCAGCCCAGGGGGCGGCGGTGAGACCCAGTACTTC. Translation gives CASSPGGGGETQYF. The variable domain in full, completed from reference TRBV5-6 and TRBJ2-5, reads DAGVTQSPTHLIKTRGQQVTLRCSPKSGHDTVSWYQQALGQGPQFIFQYYEEEERQRGNFPDRFSGHQFPNYSSELNVNALLLGDSALYLCASSPGGGGETQYFGPGTRLLVL.

The rearrangement uses TRBV5-1 and TRBJ1-4, with D maybe TRBD1 (6 bases). This CDR3 comprises 15 residues. V was trimmed by 0 bases and J by 3 bases, leaving 9 bases between them. CDR1 is SGHRS and CDR2 is YFSETQ in the germline V gene. The CDR3 DNA sequence: TGCGCCAGCAGCTTGGAAGGGGGAGCTAATGAAAAACTGTTTTTT. Amino acids: CASSLEGGANEKLFF.

The chain recombines TRBV3-1 (or the pseudogene TRBV3-2) with TRBJ1-3; possible D gene TRBD1, 5 bases. There are 15 residues in the CDR3. The V end lost 3 bases, the J end lost 0 bases, and 9 bases lay between the germline ends. CDR1 is LGHDT and CDR2 is YNNKEL in the germline V gene (reference sequence). Written as DNA, the CDR3 is TGTGCCAGCAGCCACCCAGACAGCTCTGGAAACACCATATATTTT. Translating it yields CASSHPDSSGNTIYF.

J is TRBJ1-2 and V is TRBV2; 7 bases map to TRBD1. Germline CDR1 is SNHLY and CDR2 is FYNNEI. The CDR3 spans 14 residues. The junction had 5 bases not matched to a gene; V was cut back by 4 bases and J by 3 bases. CDR3 bases: TGTGCCAGCAGTGCCGACAGGGTTGACTATGGCTACACCTTC. This encodes CASSADRVDYGYTF.

This clone came up a few times. The rearrangement uses TRBV5-5 and TRBJ2-7, with D unresolved. The ends were cut back, 0 bases at V and 4 bases at J, with 5 bases in the middle. This CDR3 spans 12 amino acids. The V gene's germline CDR1 is SGHKS and CDR2 YYEKEE (reference sequence). The CDR3 here is CASSLASYEQYF. The CDR3 nucleotides read TGTGCCAGCAGCTTGGCCAGTTACGAGCAGTACTTC.

This chain uses TRBV5-4 with TRBJ2-7; 8 bases line up with TRBD2. J lost 5 bases, V lost 4 bases, and 11 bases had no gene match. The germline V gene has CDR1 SGHNT and CDR2 YYREEE (reference sequence). CDR3 length: 15 amino acids. CDR3 amino acids: CASSRSPGGPHEQYF. The CDR3 DNA reads TGTGCCAGCAGCCGATCCCCGGGGGGGCCCCACGAGCAGTACTTC.

V and J are TRBV10-3 and TRBJ1-1, with a weak D call TRBD1 (5 bases). This CDR3 comprises 15 residues. Trimming cost V 1 base and J 5 bases, with 14 bases left between them. Germline V gene data show CDR1 as ENHRY and CDR2 as SYGVKD. In DNA, the CDR3 is TGTGCCATCAGTGAGTTGGGGCAGGGTAGGACTGAAGCTTTCTTT. Encoded protein: CAISELGQGRTEAFF.

V usage is TRBV5-1 and J usage is TRBJ1-5; 8 bases fit TRBD1. V dropped 4 bases and J dropped 4; count of bases not matched to a gene: 13. This CDR3 comprises 17 residues. CDR1 is SGHRS, CDR2 YFSETQ, per germline. This CDR3 is CASSPSAGQGGNQPQHF. The CDR3, as DNA: TGCGCCAGCAGCCCAAGCGCCGGACAGGGCGGTAATCAGCCCCAGCATTTT.

V usage is TRBV5-1 and J usage is TRBJ1-3; TRBD1 aligns across 7 bases. V trimming: 0 bases; J trimming: 5 bases; junction bases outside the gene matches: 5. CDR1 is SGHRS, CDR2 YFSETQ, per germline. The CDR3 consists of 15 residues. The CDR3 bases are TGCGCCAGCAGCTTGGGGCAGGGGGAGAGAAACACCATATATTTT. The encoded protein is CASSLGQGERNTIYF. The entire variable domain, with the rest obtained from reference TRBV5-1 and TRBJ1-3, is as follows: KAGVTQTPRYLIKTRGQQVTLSCSPISGHRSVSWYQQTPGQGLQFLFEYFSETQRNKGNFPGRFSGRQFSNSRSEMNVSTLELGDSALYLCASSLGQGERNTIYFGEGSWLTVV.

This clone was counted a few times. The chain has TRBV10-3 and TRBJ1-2, with TRBD1 identical over 7 bases. Trimming took 6 bases from V and 2 from J; bases not matched to a gene: 3. In germline, CDR1 is ENHRY, CDR2 SYGVKD. The CDR3 length is 13 residues. The CDR3 DNA reads TGTGCCATCAGCCCACAGGGGAACTATGGCTACACCTTC. Its protein product is CAISPQGNYGYTF.

This clone came up once. The chain recombines TRBV7-6 with TRBJ1-2; 8 nucleotides match TRBD1. This CDR3 region has 16 residues. With 5 bases clipped from V and 4 bases from J, the junction kept 12 bases outside the gene matches. CDR1 SGHVS and CDR2 FNYEAQ come from the germline V gene. CDR3 bases: TGTGCCAGCAGCCCTTCCCGGGCCAGGGGGCTCTATGGCTACACCTTC. Residues: CASSPSRARGLYGYTF.

This clone was detected only once. V usage is TRBV27 and J usage is TRBJ1-6, with 10 bases identical to TRBD1. Germline assignment: CDR1 MNHEY and CDR2 SMNVEV (reference sequence). The junction had 6 bases not matched to a gene; V was cut back by 6 bases and J by 10 bases. The CDR3 length is 14 residues. CDR3 nucleotides: TGTGCCAGCAGCTGGACAGGGGGTGGCTCACCCCTCCACTTT. Translation: CASSWTGGGSPLHF.